The source of this T cell receptor (beta chain) is a study of shared clonotypes between healthy human individuals. The repertoire was sequenced with immunoSEQ multiplex PCR; TCRdb's copy has only in-frame clones and lacks some. The sample has roughly 2.5 million clones, roughly nine tenths seen once; the top ten hold 0.11% to 0.15%. The V end lost 1 base, the J end lost 2 bases, and 9 bases lay between the germline ends. The length of the CDR3 is 15 residues. Germline values: CDR1 SNHLY, CDR2 FYNNEI. This clonotype was sampled from a man between 18 and 35 years old in good health. The chain joins TRBV2 to TRBJ2-1; tentatively, D is TRBD2 (5 bases). Specimen: naive CD4+ T cells sorted from blood. Documented subset: CD45RA+ positively selected. The CDR3 nucleotides are TGTGCCAGCAGTGAAGAAGCGGTCCCCTACAATGAGCAGTTCTTC. Its protein is CASSEEAVPYNEQFF.